This TCR beta chain was retrieved from a study of cytomegalovirus exposure and HLA in healthy donors. Germline V gene lookup returns CDR1 SEHNR and CDR2 FQNEAQ (reference sequence). This CDR3 has 15 amino acids. V gave up 7 bases and J gave up 5 bases; unmatched junction bases: 13. Amplification used 60 Vbeta primers and 13 Jbeta primers. The table came from immunoSEQ multiplex PCR; TCRdb's copy has only in-frame clones and leaves some out. The sample shows about 130,000 clones, around four fifths of them seen only once. The clonotype originates from a boy aged 2 to 10 in good health and CMV-seronegative. This chain joins TRBV7-9 and TRBJ1-1, with 7 bases fitting TRBD1. Sequencing was done on a sample of PBMCs. The CDR3 nucleotides are TGTGCCAGCATCTCTCTGGCCCACAGGGGTACTGAAGCTTTCTTT. This encodes CASISLAHRGTEAFF. Filled out from reference TRBV7-9 and TRBJ1-1, the complete variable domain reads DTGVSQNPRHKITKRGQNVTFRCDPISEHNRLYWYRQTLGQGPEFLTYFQNEAQLEKSRLLSDRFSAERPKGSFSTLEIQRTEQGDSAMYLCASISLAHRGTEAFFGQGTRLTVV.